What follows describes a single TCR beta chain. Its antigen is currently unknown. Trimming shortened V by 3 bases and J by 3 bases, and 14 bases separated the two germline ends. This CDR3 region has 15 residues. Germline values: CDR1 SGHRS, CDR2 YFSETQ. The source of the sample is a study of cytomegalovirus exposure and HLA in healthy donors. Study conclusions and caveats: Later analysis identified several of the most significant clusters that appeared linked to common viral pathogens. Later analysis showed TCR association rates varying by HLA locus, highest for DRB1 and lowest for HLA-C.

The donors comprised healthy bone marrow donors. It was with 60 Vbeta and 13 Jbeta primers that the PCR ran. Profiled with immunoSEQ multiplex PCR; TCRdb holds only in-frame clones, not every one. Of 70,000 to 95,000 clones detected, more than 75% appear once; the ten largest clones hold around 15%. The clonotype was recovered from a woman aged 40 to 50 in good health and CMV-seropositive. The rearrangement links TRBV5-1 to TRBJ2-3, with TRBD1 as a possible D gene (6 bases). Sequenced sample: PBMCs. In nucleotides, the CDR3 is TGCGCCAGCAGCTCGTCTGACAGGAGAACAGATACGCAGTATTTT. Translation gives CASSSSDRRTDTQYF.